This paragraph reports one T cell receptor (beta chain). Its antigen is not known. This specimen comes from a study of immune evolution from preneoplasia to lung adenocarcinoma. Study overall: HLA loss of heterozygosity: around 6.5% AIS, about 15% MIA, about 31% ADC, none AAH. Study findings and constraints: Later-stage lesions seemingly showed higher T cell density and diversity than normal lung.

CDR3 length equals 16 residues. Trimming shortened V by 4 bases and J by 4 bases, and 20 bases separated the two germline ends. Germline V gene sequence: CDR1 SGHNT, CDR2 YYREEE (reference sequence). The repertoire was sequenced with immunoSEQ multiplex PCR; TCRdb's copy has only in-frame clones and lacks some. The data contain 6,000 to 8,000 clones, 72% of them singletons. This receptor was identified in a donor older than 65 with lung adenocarcinoma. Some clones in this sample may be carry-over from other donors' samples. The sample comprised FFPE lung adenocarcinoma in situ tissue. This rearrangement joins TRBV5-4 to TRBJ1-2, with TRBD1 as a possible D gene (5 bases). The CDR3 here is CASSQEGAGKVYGYTF. As DNA, the CDR3 is TGTGCCAGCAGCCAAGAAGGTGCAGGGAAGGTCTATGGCTACACCTTC.